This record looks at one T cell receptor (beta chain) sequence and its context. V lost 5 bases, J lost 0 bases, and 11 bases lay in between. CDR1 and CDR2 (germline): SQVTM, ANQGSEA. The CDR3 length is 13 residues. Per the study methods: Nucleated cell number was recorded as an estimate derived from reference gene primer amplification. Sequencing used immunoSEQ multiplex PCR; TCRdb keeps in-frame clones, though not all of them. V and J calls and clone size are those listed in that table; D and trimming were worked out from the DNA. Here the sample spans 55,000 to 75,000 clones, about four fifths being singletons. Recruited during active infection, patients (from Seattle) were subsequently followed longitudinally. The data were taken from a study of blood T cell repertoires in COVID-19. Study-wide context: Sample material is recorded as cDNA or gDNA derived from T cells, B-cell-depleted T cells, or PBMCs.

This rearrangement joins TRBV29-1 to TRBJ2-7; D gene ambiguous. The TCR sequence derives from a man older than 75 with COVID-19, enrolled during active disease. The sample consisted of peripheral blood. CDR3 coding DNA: TGCAGCGTTCGTGTTCCGTCCTCCTACGAGCAGTACTTC. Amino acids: CSVRVPSSYEQYF.